The entry below gives a single T cell receptor beta chain sequence along with its context. Its antigen remains unidentified. A read error may produce the germline difference seen at one junction end. The germline gives CDR1 SSHAT, CDR2 FNYEAQ (reference sequence). This CDR3 is built from 14 residues. This sample is drawn from a study of cytomegalovirus exposure and HLA in healthy donors. The PCR contained 60 Vbeta and 13 Jbeta primers. The protocol was immunoSEQ multiplex PCR, while the TCRdb copy is restricted to in-frame clones and leaves out a portion. The sample holds under 95,000 clones, 75% seen once. Study results and caveats: A later analysis found TCR association rates differed by HLA locus, highest for DRB1 and lowest for HLA-C. When analyzed later, a missense DCLRE1C variant was found to be linked to TCR beta V- and J-gene trimming.

The genes are TRBV7-7 and TRBJ2-2, with TRBD1 as a possible D gene (7 bases). The sample comprised PBMCs. The clonotype comes from a man aged 35-49 years in good health and CMV-seronegative. The CDR3 coding sequence is TGTGCTAGCAGCCGCGGGACAGCCACCGGGGAGCTGTTTTTT. Translated, it gives CASSRGTATGELFF.